Many counts were recorded for the clone carrying this TCR beta chain. Its matching antigen is unknown. Per-sample yields of isolated PBMCs were at least 6 million. Next came a second PCR, run for about 7 to 11 cycles, which used a sample-barcoded 5' primer along with a J-beta primer mix. All cDNA molecules were each tagged by a template-switch adaptor with 12 random nucleotides. MiXCR was run by TCRdb on the 5' RACE reads, yielding one entry per CDR3 protein. The sample holds around 650,000 distinct CDR3 sequences, 32% seen once. The record originates from a study of blood T cells in healthy people across ages. This CDR3 is 15 amino acids long. Germline trimming cut 1 base from V and 4 bases from J; bases unmatched to any gene: 0. Overall study results and limits: With age, beta diversity per million T cells declined roughly linearly, significantly by around 43. Greater diversity and more naive CD4+ cells were seen in long-lived donors than in aged donors.

The sample consisted of blood. The V gene is TRBV12-3 or TRBV12-4, the J gene TRBJ2-3; 12 bases line up with TRBD1. The origin of this receptor is a woman over 75 in good health. CDR3 sequence: CASSLGDRGPDTQYF. The CDR3 DNA reads TGTGCCAGCAGTTTAGGGGACAGGGGGCCAGATACGCAGTATTTT.